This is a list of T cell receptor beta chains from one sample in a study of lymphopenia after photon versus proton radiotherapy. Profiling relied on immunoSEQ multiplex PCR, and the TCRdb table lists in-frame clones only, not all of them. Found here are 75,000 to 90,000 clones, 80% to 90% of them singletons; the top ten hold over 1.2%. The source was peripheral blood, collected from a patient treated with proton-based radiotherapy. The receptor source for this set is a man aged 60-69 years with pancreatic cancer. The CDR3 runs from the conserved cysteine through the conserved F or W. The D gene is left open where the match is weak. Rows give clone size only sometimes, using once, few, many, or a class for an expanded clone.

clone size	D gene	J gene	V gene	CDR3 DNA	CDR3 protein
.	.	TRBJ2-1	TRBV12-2	TGTGCAAGTCGCACAGCCCCCTTGAGGGAGGAGTACAATGAGCAGTTCTTC	CASRTAPLREEYNEQFF
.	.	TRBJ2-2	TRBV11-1	TGTGCCAGCAGCCCCCGGGGGGAGCTGTTTTTT	CASSPRGELFF
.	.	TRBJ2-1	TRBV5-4	TGTGCCAGCAGCTTGGGAAATTACAATGAGCAGTTCTTC	CASSLGNYNEQFF
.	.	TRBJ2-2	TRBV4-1	TGCGCCAGCAGCCAAGTATTAGCGGTAGTCACCGGGGAGCTGTTTTTT	CASSQVLAVVTGELFF
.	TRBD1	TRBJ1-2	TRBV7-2	TGTGCCAGCAGCTTACAGACAGGGGGAACGCCAGCCGGCTACACCTTC	CASSLQTGGTPAGYTF
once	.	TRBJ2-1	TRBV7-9	TGTGCCAGCAGCATACCACAGGGTAGTGCCTACAATGAGCAGTTCTTC	CASSIPQGSAYNEQFF
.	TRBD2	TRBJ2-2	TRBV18	TGTGCCAGCTCACCAAGGCGGACTAGCGAGAACACCGGGGAGCTGTTTTTT	CASSPRRTSENTGELFF
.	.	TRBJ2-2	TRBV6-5	TGTGCCAGCAGTTCTAGTTGGACCGGGGAGCTGTTTTTT	CASSSSWTGELFF
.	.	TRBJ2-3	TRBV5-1	TGCGCCAGCAGCCAACAACCCGCAGGGGGCACAGATACGCAGTATTTT	CASSQQPAGGTDTQYF
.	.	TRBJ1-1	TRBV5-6	TGTGCCAGCAGCTTGGGTTACGTTTTTGAAGCTTTCTTT	CASSLGYVFEAFF
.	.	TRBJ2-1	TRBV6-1	TGTGCCAGCCTTGTAACGGACAATGAGCAGTTCTTC	CASLVTDNEQFF
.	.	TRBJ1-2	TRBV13	TGTGCCAGCAGCTTAGTAGGGGGTACAACCTATGGCTACACCTTC	CASSLVGGTTYGYTF
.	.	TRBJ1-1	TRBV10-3	TGTGCCATCAGTGAGCTTGGGGCCTCTGAAGCTTTCTTT	CAISELGASEAFF
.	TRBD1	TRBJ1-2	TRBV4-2	TGTGCCAGCAGCCAAGATGGGACAGCAAACTATGGCTACACCTTC	CASSQDGTANYGYTF
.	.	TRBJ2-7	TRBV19	TGTGCCAGTAGTAGGACCTCCTACGAGCAGTACTTC	CASSRTSYEQYF
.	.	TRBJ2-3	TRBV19	TGTGCCAGTAGTGCGCAGGACTCAGGAGATACGCAGTATTTT	CASSAQDSGDTQYF
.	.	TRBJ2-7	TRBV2	TGTGCCACCCGGAGATCGGGACCCGGCAACGAGCAGTACTTC	CATRRSGPGNEQYF
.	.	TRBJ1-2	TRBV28	TGTGCCAGCAGTTTACTACAGGGATCTTATGGCTACACCTTC	CASSLLQGSYGYTF
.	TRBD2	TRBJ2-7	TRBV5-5	TGTGCCAGCAGCGCGACCGGGACTAGCGGGAGCCTAGGGGAAGAGCAGTACTTC	CASSATGTSGSLGEEQYF
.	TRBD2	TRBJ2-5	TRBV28	TGTGCCAGCAGGGCTATTGAGTTAGCGGGAGTAACCCAGTACTTC	CASRAIELAGVTQYF
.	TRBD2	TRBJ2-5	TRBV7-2	TGTGCCAGCAGCTTTGATAGCGGGAGGTATGAGACCCAGTACTTC	CASSFDSGRYETQYF
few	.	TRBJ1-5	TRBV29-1	TGCAGCGCGGGATTGAGCAATCAGCCCCAGCATTTT	CSAGLSNQPQHF
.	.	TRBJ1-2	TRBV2	TGTGCCAGCACCCGAGGTCCGGGGAGCGATGGCTACACCTTC	CASTRGPGSDGYTF
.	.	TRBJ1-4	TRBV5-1	TGCGCCAGCAGCTTGCCGGGTACAACTAATGAAAAACTGTTTTTT	CASSLPGTTNEKLFF
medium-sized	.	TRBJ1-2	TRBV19	TGTGCCAGTAGTGCTGGAGTGAGCGTGGGCTACACCTTC	CASSAGVSVGYTF
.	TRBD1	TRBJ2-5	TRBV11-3	TGTGCCAGCAGTCCGGGACAGGGACTCGGGGAGACCCAGTACTTC	CASSPGQGLGETQYF
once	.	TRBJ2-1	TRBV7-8	TGTGCCAGCAGCTTTACACATACCTCAATGTATGAGCAGTTCTTC	CASSFTHTSMYEQFF
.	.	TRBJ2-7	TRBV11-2	TGTGCCAGCAGCCCGACGGCCTACGAGCAGTACTTC	CASSPTAYEQYF
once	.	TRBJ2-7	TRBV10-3	TGTGCCATCAGCGAGACCGGGACGTGGGGCTACGAGCAGTACTTC	CAISETGTWGYEQYF
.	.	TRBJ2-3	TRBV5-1	TGCGCCAGCAGCTTACCCGCCGGGACTAGCACAGATACGCAGTATTTT	CASSLPAGTSTDTQYF
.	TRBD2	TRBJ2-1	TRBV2	TGTGCCAGCAGTGATAGCCTAGCGGGAAGAAGGAATGAGCAGTTCTTC	CASSDSLAGRRNEQFF
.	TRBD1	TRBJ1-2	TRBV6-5	TGTGCCAGCAGTACGGGGACAGTAACCTTCTATGGCTACACCTTC	CASSTGTVTFYGYTF
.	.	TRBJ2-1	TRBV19	TGTGCCAGTAGTATCTTCCCAAAAACAGACCAACAATCCTACAATGAGCAGTTCTTC	CASSIFPKTDQQSYNEQFF
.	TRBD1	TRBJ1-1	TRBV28	TGTGCCACCCTCCGGACAGGGGGCCTGGGCACTGAAGCTTTCTTT	CATLRTGGLGTEAFF
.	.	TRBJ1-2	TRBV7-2	TGTGCCAGCAGCTTAGGTCCTTCTTCTAACTATGGCTACACCTTC	CASSLGPSSNYGYTF
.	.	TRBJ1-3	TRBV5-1	TGCGCCAGCAGCTTGGAGGTCAGGTCCTCTGGAAACACCATATATTTT	CASSLEVRSSGNTIYF
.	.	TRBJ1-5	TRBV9	TGTGCCAGCAGCGTAGGAGGTTTTGGATATCAGCCCCAGCATTTT	CASSVGGFGYQPQHF
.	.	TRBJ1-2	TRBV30	TGTGCCTGTAAACGGGACCGTCCTGCTGGCTACACCTTC	CACKRDRPAGYTF
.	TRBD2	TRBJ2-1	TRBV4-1	TGCGCCAGCAGCCAAGAGGTGTCTAGCGGCTCCTACAATGAGCAGTTCTTC	CASSQEVSSGSYNEQFF
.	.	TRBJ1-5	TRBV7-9	TGTGCCAGCAGCCCTTCCGGGGGACGCAATCAGCCCCAGCATTTT	CASSPSGGRNQPQHF
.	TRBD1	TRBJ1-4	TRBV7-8	TGTGCCAGCAGCCATTCCGGGACAGGAGAAAAACTGTTTTTT	CASSHSGTGEKLFF
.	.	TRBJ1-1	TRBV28	TGTGCCATCCTCGGGGTTCGTTCTGAAGCTTTCTTT	CAILGVRSEAFF
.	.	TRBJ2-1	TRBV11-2	TGTGCCAGCAGCTTGAGGGGTATTGAGCAGTTCTTC	CASSLRGIEQFF
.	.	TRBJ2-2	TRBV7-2	TGTGCCAGCAGCCGAAGGGGTGAGGCCGGGGAGCTGTTTTTT	CASSRRGEAGELFF
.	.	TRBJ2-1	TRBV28	TGTGCCAGCAGCCGCCACAGCCTAGGGAATGAGCAGTTCTTC	CASSRHSLGNEQFF
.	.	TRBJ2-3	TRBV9	TGTGCCAGCAGCGCCGGGCCCGGTCTAGCTATAGCAGATACGCAGTATTTT	CASSAGPGLAIADTQYF
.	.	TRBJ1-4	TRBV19	TGTGCCAGTAGTATAGGAGGAACGGCTTCTGCAGAAAAACTGTTTTTT	CASSIGGTASAEKLFF
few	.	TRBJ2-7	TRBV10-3	TGTGCCATCAGTGCTACGGACTACGAGCAGTACTTC	CAISATDYEQYF
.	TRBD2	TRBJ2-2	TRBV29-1	TGCAGCGGAGGGAGTAGCGGGAGGGGAGACGGGGAGCTGTTTTTT	CSGGSSGRGDGELFF
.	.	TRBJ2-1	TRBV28	TGTGCCAGCAGTTTTGGGACCTACCAGGCGGGGCAGTTCTTC	CASSFGTYQAGQFF
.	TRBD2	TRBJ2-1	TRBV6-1	TGTGCCAGCAGCTACTGGCGGGAGGGGCAGTTCTTC	CASSYWREGQFF
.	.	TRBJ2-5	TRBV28	TGTGCCAGCAGTTCCCGGGACCATGGTCTGGGGGAGACCCAGTACTTC	CASSSRDHGLGETQYF
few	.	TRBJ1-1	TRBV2	TGTGCCAGCCTAGCACAGGGAGGAACTGAAGCTTTCTTT	CASLAQGGTEAFF
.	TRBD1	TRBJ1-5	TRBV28	TGTGCCAGCAGTTTATTGGGACAGGGGGCGAATCAGCCCCAGCATTTT	CASSLLGQGANQPQHF
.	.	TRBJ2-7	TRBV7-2	TGTGCCAGCAGCTTAGGTCTAGTCTCCTACGAGCAGTACTTC	CASSLGLVSYEQYF